This T cell receptor (beta chain) was captured by sequencing in a study of cytomegalovirus exposure and HLA in healthy donors. The PCR contained 60 Vbeta and 13 Jbeta primers. Data came from immunoSEQ multiplex PCR; TCRdb stores just in-frame clones and leaves some out. This sample has approximately 140,000 clones, with 60% to 80% found just once. General study points: Overall, approximately 150 TCR beta chains were annotated as cytomegalovirus-associated. Fewer N-insertions than the approximately 680-donor mean were reportedly shown by an Asian-associated ancestry cluster in a later analysis. The majority of CMV-associated TCR beta chains were reported as apparently HLA-restricted in a later analysis. In an earlier analysis, productive rearrangement rates for most beta V segments clustered near 87% or 30%.

The CDR3 extends over 14 amino acids. The ends were cut back, 6 bases at V and 4 bases at J, with 13 bases in the middle. The germline V gene encodes CDR1 MNHEY and CDR2 SVGAGI. In this sample, this clone turned up a few times. What it binds is not known. The TCR sequence derives from a female donor in good health and CMV-seronegative. V and J are TRBV6-5 and TRBJ1-3; tentative D call: TRBD1 (6 bases). Material for sequencing was PBMCs. The CDR3 region has the DNA TGTGCCAGCAGGAACAGGGTGACAGGAAACACCATATATTTT. Its translation is CASRNRVTGNTIYF.